The next 27 T cell receptor beta chains were all read from a single sample in a study of preoperative IRX-2 immunotherapy in early breast cancer. Measured with immunoSEQ multiplex PCR; TCRdb has only the in-frame clones, and not every one. The sample has under 25,000 clones; around four fifths are singletons. Treatment described: preoperative locoregional IRX-2 cytokine immunotherapy. The source material was lymph node tissue, sampled after IRX-2 immunotherapy. The receptors come from a human donor with breast cancer.

V and J are TRBV29-1 and TRBJ2-3, with D possibly being TRBD1 (7 bases). The V gene lost 7 bases and the J gene lost 1 base, with 9 bases spanning the gap. This CDR3 has 12 residues. Germline V gene data show CDR1 as SQVTM and CDR2 as ANQGSEA. The DNA of the CDR3 is TGCAGCGGCGGGACAGGCACAGATACGCAGTATTTT. As protein: CSGGTGTDTQYF.

J is TRBJ1-3 and V is TRBV18; D may be TRBD1 (6 bases). V was pared by 2 bases and J by 1 base, with 9 bases between. CDR1 and CDR2 (germline): KGHSH, LQKENI. This CDR3 comprises 15 residues. This CDR3 is CASSPWTESGNTIYF. The DNA of the CDR3 is TGTGCCAGCTCACCATGGACAGAATCTGGAAACACCATATATTTT.

In nucleotides, the CDR3 is TGTGCCAGCAGTTCCGCCAATACACTAGACAATGAGCAGTTCTTC. Translated, it gives CASSSANTLDNEQFF. The chain recombines TRBV2 with TRBJ2-1, with a tentative D call TRBD2 (5 bases). Deletions cut 5 bases from V and 5 bases from J, with 16 bases between. Germline CDR1 SNHLY, CDR2 FYNNEI. The CDR3 is 15 residues long.

V gene TRBV30 combines with J gene TRBJ1-4; D perhaps matches TRBD1 (5 bases). The CDR3 sequence is 14 residues long. CDR1 and CDR2 from the germline V gene are GTSNPN and SVGIG (reference sequence). Between the trimmed V and J ends, which lost 0 bases and 5 bases, there was a span of 10 bases. The CDR3 nucleotides read TGTGCCTGGAGTGTAATGGGGGGAAATGAAAAACTGTTTTTT. Translation gives CAWSVMGGNEKLFF.

The CDR3 bases are TGTGCCAGCAGTTTAGTTCTTGGGGACACCATATATTTT. This translates into CASSLVLGDTIYF. The rearrangement uses TRBV28 and TRBJ1-3, with D unclear. The germline V gene encodes CDR1 MDHEN and CDR2 SYDVKM. This CDR3 spans 13 amino acids. Trimming removed 2 bases from V and 8 bases from J, with 10 bases in between. The variable domain in full, with the rest retrieved from reference TRBV28 and TRBJ1-3, is DVKVTQSSRYLVKRTGEKVFLECVQDMDHENMFWYRQDPGLGLRLIYFSYDVKMKEKGDIPEGYSVSREKKERFSLILESASTNQTSMYLCASSLVLGDTIYFGEGSWLTVV.

The CDR3 spells CASSPTGGDTEAFF. For the CDR3, the DNA is TGTGCCAGCTCACCGACAGGGGGCGACACTGAAGCTTTCTTT. The chain combines TRBV18 with TRBJ1-1, with 10 bases fitting TRBD1. This CDR3 has 14 residues. Trimming cost V 3 bases and J 3 bases; bases outside gene matches: 1. Per germline, CDR1 KGHSH and CDR2 LQKENI.

The chain joins TRBV11-3 to TRBJ1-3; D unresolved. The germline gives CDR1 SGHNT, CDR2 YENEEA. The CDR3 loop spans 15 amino acids. The V end was cut by 2 bases, the J end by 0 bases, with 8 bases between. The CDR3 loop reads CASSLLSYSGNTIYF. The CDR3 coding sequence is TGTGCCAGCAGCTTATTAAGCTACTCTGGAAACACCATATATTTT.

The rearrangement joins TRBV19 to TRBJ1-2; a weak D match, TRBD1 (5 bases). This CDR3 spans 13 amino acids. CDR1 is LNHDA and CDR2 is SQIVND in the germline V gene (reference sequence). V was cut by 6 bases and J by 4 bases, with 12 bases left in between. The CDR3 loop reads CASSKDGGYGYTF. The CDR3 DNA reads TGTGCCAGTAGCAAGGACGGGGGCTATGGCTACACCTTC.

The chain uses TRBV6-8 and TRBJ2-1, with D tentatively TRBD1 (6 bases). Germline values: CDR1 MNHGY, CDR2 SAAAGT. CDR3 length: 17 amino acids. Trimming removed 1 base from V and 5 bases from J, with 18 bases in between. For the CDR3, the DNA is TGTGCCAGCAGTTACTTCAACAGGGTCAGATTTCACAATGAGCAGTTCTTC. Its translation is CASSYFNRVRFHNEQFF.

This chain joins TRBV6-8 and TRBJ1-2; D gene uncertain. The germline V gene has CDR1 MNHGY and CDR2 SAAAGT. V was trimmed by 2 bases and J by 1 base, leaving 5 bases between them. This CDR3 is 13 amino acids long. DNA of the CDR3: TGTGCCAGCAGTTACGAACATAACTATGGCTACACCTTC. Its protein product is CASSYEHNYGYTF.

The sample holds one count of this clone. The V gene is TRBV19, the J gene TRBJ1-5; TRBD1 is a possible D gene (6 bases). The CDR3 is made up of 16 amino acids. V lost 6 bases, J lost 3 bases, and 18 bases lay in between. Per the germline V gene, CDR1 is LNHDA and CDR2 is SQIVND (reference sequence). The CDR3 here is CASRSRGNTYNQPQHF. The DNA for the CDR3 is TGTGCCAGTAGGTCCAGGGGAAACACGTACAATCAGCCCCAGCATTTT.

CDR3 loop: CASRRAGRFEQYF. Written as DNA, the CDR3 is TGTGCCAGTAGGAGGGCAGGGAGATTCGAGCAGTACTTC. The chain is built from TRBV19 and TRBJ2-7; D may match TRBD1 or TRBD2 (5 bases each). V lost 6 bases and J lost 6, with 15 bases in between. CDR3 length equals 13 residues. The V gene's germline CDR1 is LNHDA and CDR2 SQIVND (reference sequence).

The chain carries TRBV29-1 and TRBJ2-7; D is perhaps TRBD1 or TRBD2 (6 bases each). Between the trimmed V and J ends, which lost 6 bases and 3 bases, there was a span of 18 bases. The CDR3 is made up of 14 amino acids. Germline V gives CDR1 SQVTM, CDR2 ANQGSEA. The CDR3 DNA reads TGCAGCGTGGGGGGAACAGGGAAGGGCTACGAGCAGTACTTC. Its translation is CSVGGTGKGYEQYF.

The chain couples TRBV5-1 to TRBJ1-3, with 8 bases aligning to TRBD1. Germline-derived CDR1 and CDR2 are SGHRS and YFSETQ. This CDR3 is 17 amino acids long. The J segment lost 2 bases and the V segment lost 2 bases, leaving 9 bases of the junction unmatched. As DNA, the CDR3 is TGCGCCAGCAGCTTAAGGACAGGGACTATTACTGGAAACACCATATATTTT. Residues: CASSLRTGTITGNTIYF.

The chain combines TRBV4-1 with TRBJ1-5, with D perhaps matching TRBD1 (5 bases). Looked up from germline, CDR1 is MGHRA and CDR2 is YSYEKL. This CDR3 has 14 amino acids. Trimming left V 1 base short and J 4 bases short, with 8 bases between. The CDR3 sequence is CASSQAGGNQPQHF. The CDR3 DNA sequence: TGCGCCAGCAGCCAAGCCGGGGGTAATCAGCCCCAGCATTTT.

A word on this clone: The sample carries other DNA sequences with the same CDR3. The chain links TRBV5-1 to TRBJ2-5; 12 bases line up with TRBD2. Germline V gives CDR1 SGHRS, CDR2 YFSETQ. Trimming removed 2 bases from V and 4 bases from J; junction bases left unmatched: 0. The CDR3 is 14 residues long. The CDR3 protein is CASSLLAGGETQYF. CDR3 DNA: TGCGCCAGCAGCTTACTAGCGGGGGGAGAGACCCAGTACTTC.

The chain carries TRBV10-2 and TRBJ2-1, with 10 bases matching TRBD1. The germline V gene encodes CDR1 WSHSY and CDR2 SAAADI. V trimming: 6 bases; J trimming: 8 bases; junction bases outside the gene matches: 7. The CDR3 extends over 14 amino acids. CDR3 sequence reads: CASRGDRGQDEQFF. Here the CDR3 DNA reads TGCGCCAGCAGGGGAGACAGGGGGCAAGATGAGCAGTTCTTC.

The chain has TRBV6-8 and TRBJ2-5; tentative D call: TRBD2 (6 bases). The CDR3 is 14 residues long. Trimming removed 7 bases at V and 5 bases at J, with 17 bases between. Germline V gene lookup returns CDR1 MNHGY and CDR2 SAAAGT. The CDR3 loop is CASKSRAGAETQYF. The DNA for the CDR3 is TGTGCCAGCAAATCTCGAGCGGGTGCGGAGACCCAGTACTTC.

The genes are TRBV30 and TRBJ2-2, with D tentatively TRBD1 or TRBD2 (6 bases each). CDR1 and CDR2 from the germline V gene are GTSNPN and SVGIG (reference sequence). The CDR3 spans 13 residues. The V gene lost 1 base and the J gene lost 6 bases, with 9 bases spanning the gap. This chain's CDR3 is CAWSAGGAGELFF. In DNA form, the CDR3 reads TGTGCCTGGAGTGCCGGGGGCGCCGGGGAGCTGTTTTTT. Supplemented by reference TRBV30 and TRBJ2-2, the full variable domain reads SQTIHQWPATLVQPVGSPLSLECTVEGTSNPNLYWYRQAAGRGLQLLFYSVGIGQISSEVPQNLSASRPQDRQFILSSKKLLLSDSGFYLCAWSAGGAGELFFGEGSRLTVL.

The chain recombines TRBV18 with TRBJ1-1; D is ambiguous. The CDR3 is 13 amino acids. The germline V gene has CDR1 KGHSH and CDR2 LQKENI. V lost 3 bases and J 0 bases, leaving 5 bases between the germline ends. The CDR3 bases are TGTGCCAGCTCACCCCCGGTGAACACTGAAGCTTTCTTT. Its protein product is CASSPPVNTEAFF.

The rearrangement joins TRBV10-2 to TRBJ1-5; D is unclear. Trimming removed 6 bases from V and 8 bases from J, with 11 bases in between. Germline V lookup: CDR1 WSHSY, CDR2 SAAADI. This CDR3 has 12 residues. The CDR3 coding sequence is TGCGCCAGCAGCCCAACACTGAAGCCCCAGCATTTT. This sequence encodes CASSPTLKPQHF.

J is TRBJ1-5 and V is TRBV19; tentative D call: TRBD1 (5 bases). This CDR3 is 14 amino acids long. V dropped 6 bases and J dropped 3 bases, with 12 bases sitting between them. Germline V gene sequence: CDR1 LNHDA, CDR2 SQIVND (reference sequence). This chain's CDR3 is CASRGRALNQPQHF. The DNA for the CDR3 is TGTGCCAGTAGGGGGCGGGCTCTCAATCAGCCCCAGCATTTT.

The rearrangement joins TRBV12-5 to TRBJ1-4; possibly TRBD1 for D (6 bases). CDR3 length: 15 residues. Germline lookup yields CDR1 LGHNT and CDR2 FRNRAP. The CDR3: CASTAQTGSSEKLFF. CDR3 DNA: TGTGCCAGCACCGCACAGACAGGTAGTAGTGAAAAACTGTTTTTT. Based on the CDR3 plus reference TRBV12-5 and TRBJ1-4, the full variable domain is DARVTQTPRHKVTEMGQEVTMRCQPILGHNTVFWYRQTMMQGLELLAYFRNRAPLDDSGMPKDRFSAEMPDATLATLKIQPSEPRDSAVYFCASTAQTGSSEKLFFGSGTQLSVL.

A word on this clone: One junction end does not reproduce the germline sequence, and a read error may be involved. The chain is built from TRBV6-8 and TRBJ1-2; unclear D gene. The CDR3 extends over 13 amino acids. Germline V gene lookup returns CDR1 MNHGY and CDR2 SAAAGT. In DNA form, the CDR3 reads TGTGCCATCAGTTCGAGGGCCAACTATGGCTACACCTTC. This sequence encodes CAISSRANYGYTF.

This rearrangement joins TRBV11-3 to TRBJ1-5; D might be TRBD1 (6 bases). Germline V gene data show CDR1 as SGHNT and CDR2 as YENEEA. This CDR3 spans 16 amino acids. The ends were cut back, 0 bases at V and 3 bases at J, with 12 bases in the middle. The CDR3 coding sequence is TGTGCCAGCAGCTTAGAGGCAGGGGCGGTCAATCAGCCCCAGCATTTT. This translates into CASSLEAGAVNQPQHF.

The chain employs TRBV5-1 and TRBJ2-5; a weak D match, TRBD2 (6 bases). The V end was cut by 4 bases, the J end by 5 bases, with 15 bases between. The CDR3 extends over 14 amino acids. From germline, CDR1 is SGHRS and CDR2 YFSETQ. This chain's CDR3 is CASSPAGPQETQYF. The CDR3 DNA reads TGCGCCAGCAGCCCGGCGGGACCTCAGGAGACCCAGTACTTC.

The V and J genes are TRBV10-3 and TRBJ2-6, with D unresolved. This CDR3 is 15 amino acids long. The germline V gene has CDR1 ENHRY and CDR2 SYGVKD. Trimming cost V 10 bases and J 0 bases, with 13 bases left between them. CDR3 sequence: CATEMDHSGANVLTF. Here the CDR3 DNA reads TGTGCCACCGAGATGGACCACTCTGGGGCCAACGTCCTGACTTTC.